This TCR beta chain was documented in a study of cytomegalovirus exposure and HLA in healthy donors. Study findings and constraints: As was reported, the classifier diagnosed cytomegalovirus status with high specificity and sensitivity. Some V segments could not be told apart, so they were left out, TRBV6-2 and TRBV6-3 among them.

This clone was seen a handful of times. Its antigen remains unidentified. Germline CDR1 reads SGHVS; CDR2 reads FQNEAQ. CDR3 length: 16 amino acids. V dropped 3 bases and J dropped 1 base, with 15 bases sitting between them. This PCR relied on a set of 60 Vbeta primers and 13 Jbeta primers. Per the study methods: It was a later analysis that counted about 80 million unique TCR beta chains, of which roughly 11 million were shared. Generated by immunoSEQ multiplex PCR, the TCRdb table keeps only in-frame clones and is missing some. The V and J calls and clone size were taken over from that table, and D and trimming were inferred from the DNA. The data hold 85,000 to 100,000 clones, with 69% observed a single time.

The rearrangement links TRBV7-8 to TRBJ2-5, with a possible D match to TRBD2 (6 bases). The source of this sequence is a man in his forties or fifties in good health and CMV-seronegative. Specimen: PBMCs. CDR3 in amino acids: CASSLGSGGSQETQYF. The CDR3 DNA is TGTGCCAGCAGCTTGGGGAGCGGAGGGAGCCAAGAGACCCAGTACTTC.